These T cell receptor beta chains were read from a single sample in a study of blood T cell repertoires in COVID-19. Data came from immunoSEQ multiplex PCR; TCRdb stores just in-frame clones and leaves some out. The sample lists 150,000 to 200,000 clones, over 70% occurring once. Sequencing was done on a sample of peripheral blood. The receptors originated from a man aged 60 to 75 with active or convalescent COVID-19. The conserved cysteine and the conserved F or W are not part of the CDR3 here. Part of the rows lack a size; the others show once, few, many or a class for expanded clones.

once	TRBV28	ASRTWTDTQY
few	TRBV6-2/TRBV6-3	ASSYWTQGSPLH
.	TRBV28	ASSDPGQGPKMQY
.	TRBV28	ASNRGNEQF
.	TRBV27	ASSLTGSTGTQY
.	TRBV24-1	ATSVKSFTGFSYNEQF
.	TRBV19	ASSPGDRGGQF
once	TRBV11-3	ASSFTGTDTQY
.	TRBV5-8	ASRKLLATLSYNEQF
.	TRBV4-1	ASSHAVTYEQY
.	TRBV7-9	ASSSYRGREQPQH